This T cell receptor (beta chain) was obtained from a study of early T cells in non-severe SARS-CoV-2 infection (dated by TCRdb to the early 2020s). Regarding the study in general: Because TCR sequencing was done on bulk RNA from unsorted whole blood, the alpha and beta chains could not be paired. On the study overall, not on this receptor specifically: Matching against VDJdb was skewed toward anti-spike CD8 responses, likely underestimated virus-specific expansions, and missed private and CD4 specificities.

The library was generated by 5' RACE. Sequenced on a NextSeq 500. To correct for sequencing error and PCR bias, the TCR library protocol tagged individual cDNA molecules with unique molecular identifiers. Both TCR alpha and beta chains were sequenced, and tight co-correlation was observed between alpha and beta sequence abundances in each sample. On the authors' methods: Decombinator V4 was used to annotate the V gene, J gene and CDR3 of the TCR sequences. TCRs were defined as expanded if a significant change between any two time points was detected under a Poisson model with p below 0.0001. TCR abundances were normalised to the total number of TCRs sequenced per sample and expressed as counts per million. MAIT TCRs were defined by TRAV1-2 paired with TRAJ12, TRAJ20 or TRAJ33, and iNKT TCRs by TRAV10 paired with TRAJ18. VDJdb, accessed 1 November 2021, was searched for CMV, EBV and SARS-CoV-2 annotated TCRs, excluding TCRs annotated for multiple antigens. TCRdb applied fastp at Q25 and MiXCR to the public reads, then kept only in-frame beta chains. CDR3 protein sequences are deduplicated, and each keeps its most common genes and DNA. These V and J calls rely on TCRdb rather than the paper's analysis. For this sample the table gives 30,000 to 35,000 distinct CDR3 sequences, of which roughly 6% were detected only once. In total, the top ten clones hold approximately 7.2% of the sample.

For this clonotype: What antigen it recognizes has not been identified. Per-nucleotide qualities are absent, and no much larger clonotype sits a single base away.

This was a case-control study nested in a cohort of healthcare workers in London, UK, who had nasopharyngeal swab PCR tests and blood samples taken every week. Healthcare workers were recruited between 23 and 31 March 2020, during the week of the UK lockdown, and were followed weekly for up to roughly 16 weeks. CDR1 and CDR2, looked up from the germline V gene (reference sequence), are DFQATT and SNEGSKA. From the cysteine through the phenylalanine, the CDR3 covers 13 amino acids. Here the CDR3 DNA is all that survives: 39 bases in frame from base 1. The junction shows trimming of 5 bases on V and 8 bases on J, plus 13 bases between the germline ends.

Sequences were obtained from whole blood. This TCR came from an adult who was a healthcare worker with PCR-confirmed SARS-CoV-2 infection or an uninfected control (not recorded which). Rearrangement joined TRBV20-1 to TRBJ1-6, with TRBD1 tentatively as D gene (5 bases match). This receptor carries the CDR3 CSAHGTGDSPLHF. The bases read TGCAGTGCTCACGGGACGGGGGATTCACCCCTCCACTTT.